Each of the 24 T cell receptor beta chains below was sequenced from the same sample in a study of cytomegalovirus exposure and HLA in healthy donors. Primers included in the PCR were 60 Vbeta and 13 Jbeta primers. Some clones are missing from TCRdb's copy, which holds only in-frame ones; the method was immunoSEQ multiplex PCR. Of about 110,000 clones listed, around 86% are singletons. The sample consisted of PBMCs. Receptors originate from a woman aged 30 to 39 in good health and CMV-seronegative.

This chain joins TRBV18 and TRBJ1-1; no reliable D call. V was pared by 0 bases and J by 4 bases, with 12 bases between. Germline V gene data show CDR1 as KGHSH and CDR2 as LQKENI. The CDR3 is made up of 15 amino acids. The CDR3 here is CASSPPDLGGTEAFF. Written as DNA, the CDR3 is TGTGCCAGCTCACCACCGGATTTGGGAGGCACTGAAGCTTTCTTT.

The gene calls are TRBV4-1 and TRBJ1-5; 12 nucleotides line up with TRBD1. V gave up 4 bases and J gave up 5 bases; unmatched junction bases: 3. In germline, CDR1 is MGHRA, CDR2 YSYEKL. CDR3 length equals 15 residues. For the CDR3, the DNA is TGCGCCAGCAGCCTCGGGACAGGGGGCGATCAGCCCCAGCATTTT. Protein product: CASSLGTGGDQPQHF.

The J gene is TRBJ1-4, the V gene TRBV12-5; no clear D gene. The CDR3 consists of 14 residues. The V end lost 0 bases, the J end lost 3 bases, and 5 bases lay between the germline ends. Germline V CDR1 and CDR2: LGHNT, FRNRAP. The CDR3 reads CASGLVGPNEKLFF. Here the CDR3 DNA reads TGTGCTAGTGGTTTGGTTGGCCCTAATGAAAAACTGTTTTTT.

CDR3 in amino acids: CASSQGQGFGYTF. The CDR3, as DNA: TGCGCCAGCAGCCAAGGCCAGGGGTTCGGCTACACCTTC. V usage is TRBV4-3 and J usage is TRBJ1-2; possible D gene TRBD1, 6 bases. This CDR3 contains 13 residues. The germline CDR1 and CDR2 sequences are LGHNA and YSLEER. The V end was cut by 1 base, the J end by 8 bases, with 11 bases between.

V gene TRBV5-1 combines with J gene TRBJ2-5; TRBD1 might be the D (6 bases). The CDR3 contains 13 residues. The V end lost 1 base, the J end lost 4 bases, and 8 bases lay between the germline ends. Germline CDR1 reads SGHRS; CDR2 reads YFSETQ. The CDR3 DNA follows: TGCGCCAGCAGCTTGTTAGGGGGAGAGACCCAGTACTTC. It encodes CASSLLGGETQYF.

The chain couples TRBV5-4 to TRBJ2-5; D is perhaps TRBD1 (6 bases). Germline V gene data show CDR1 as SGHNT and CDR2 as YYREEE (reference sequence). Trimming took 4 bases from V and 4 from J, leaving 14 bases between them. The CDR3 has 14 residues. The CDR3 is CASSTDGRGETQYF. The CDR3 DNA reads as TGTGCCAGCAGCACGGACGGCAGGGGAGAGACCCAGTACTTC.

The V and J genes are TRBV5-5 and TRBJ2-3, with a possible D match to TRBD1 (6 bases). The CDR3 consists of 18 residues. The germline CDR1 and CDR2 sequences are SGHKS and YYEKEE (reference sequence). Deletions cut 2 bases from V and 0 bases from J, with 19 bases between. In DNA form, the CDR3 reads TGTGCCAGCAGCTTAAAACCTGGACAGCTTTCTAGCACAGATACGCAGTATTTT. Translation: CASSLKPGQLSSTDTQYF.

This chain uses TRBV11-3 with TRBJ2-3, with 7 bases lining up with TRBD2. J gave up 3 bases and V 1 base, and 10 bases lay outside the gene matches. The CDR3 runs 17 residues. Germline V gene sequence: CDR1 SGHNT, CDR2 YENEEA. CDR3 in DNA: TGTGCCAGCAGCTTAGCGCGTGGCGGGAGATCGACAGATACGCAGTATTTT. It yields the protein CASSLARGGRSTDTQYF.

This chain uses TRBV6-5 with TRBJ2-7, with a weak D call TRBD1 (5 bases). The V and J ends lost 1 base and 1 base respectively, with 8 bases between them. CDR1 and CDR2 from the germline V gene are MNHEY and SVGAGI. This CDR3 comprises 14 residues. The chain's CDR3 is CASSYFQGSYEQYF. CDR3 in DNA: TGTGCCAGCAGTTACTTTCAGGGATCCTACGAGCAGTACTTC.

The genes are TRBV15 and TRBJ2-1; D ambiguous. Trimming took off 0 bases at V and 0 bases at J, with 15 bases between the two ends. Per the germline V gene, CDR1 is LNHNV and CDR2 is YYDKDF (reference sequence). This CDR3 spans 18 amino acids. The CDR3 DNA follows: TGTGCCACCAGCAGAGATTGGCGGTTCTTGAGCTCCTACAATGAGCAGTTCTTC. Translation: CATSRDWRFLSSYNEQFF.

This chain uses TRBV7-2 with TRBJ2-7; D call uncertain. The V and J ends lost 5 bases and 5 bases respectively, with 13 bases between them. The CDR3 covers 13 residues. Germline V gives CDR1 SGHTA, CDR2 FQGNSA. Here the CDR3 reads CASSPLWANEQYF. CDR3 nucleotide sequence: TGTGCCAGCAGCCCTCTATGGGCAAACGAGCAGTACTTC.

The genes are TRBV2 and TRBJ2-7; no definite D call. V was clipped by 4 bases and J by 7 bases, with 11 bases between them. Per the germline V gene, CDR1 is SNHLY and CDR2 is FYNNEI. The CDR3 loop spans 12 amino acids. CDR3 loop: CASSVTSREQYF. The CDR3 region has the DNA TGTGCCAGCAGTGTTACCTCGCGGGAGCAGTACTTC. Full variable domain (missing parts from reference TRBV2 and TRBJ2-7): EPEVTQTPSHQVTQMGQEVILRCVPISNHLYFYWYRQILGQKVEFLVSFYNNEISEKSEIFDDQFSVERPDGSNFTLKIRSTKLEDSAMYFCASSVTSREQYFGPGTRLTVT.

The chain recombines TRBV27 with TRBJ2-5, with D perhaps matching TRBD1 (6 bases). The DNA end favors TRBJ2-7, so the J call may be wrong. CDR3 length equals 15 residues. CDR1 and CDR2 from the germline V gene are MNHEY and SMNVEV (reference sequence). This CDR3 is CASSLTTGAFYEQYF. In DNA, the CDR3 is TGTGCCAGCAGTTTGACGACAGGAGCCTTTTACGAGCAGTACTTC.

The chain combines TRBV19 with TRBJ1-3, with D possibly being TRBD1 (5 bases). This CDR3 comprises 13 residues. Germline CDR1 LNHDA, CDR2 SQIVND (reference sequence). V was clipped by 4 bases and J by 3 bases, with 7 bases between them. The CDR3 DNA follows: TGTGCCAGTAGTACAGGGATTGGAAACACCATATATTTT. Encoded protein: CASSTGIGNTIYF.

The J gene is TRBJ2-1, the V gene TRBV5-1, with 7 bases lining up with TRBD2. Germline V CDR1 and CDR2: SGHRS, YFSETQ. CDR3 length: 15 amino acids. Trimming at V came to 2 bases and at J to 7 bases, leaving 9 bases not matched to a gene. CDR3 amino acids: CASSFRASGNNEQFF. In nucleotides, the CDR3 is TGCGCCAGCAGCTTTAGAGCTAGCGGAAATAATGAGCAGTTCTTC.

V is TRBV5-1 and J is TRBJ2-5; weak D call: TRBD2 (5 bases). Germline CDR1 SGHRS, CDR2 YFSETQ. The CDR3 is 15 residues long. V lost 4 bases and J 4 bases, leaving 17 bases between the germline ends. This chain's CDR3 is CASSPEGTLLETQYF. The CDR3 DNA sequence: TGCGCCAGCAGCCCCGAGGGTACTTTGCTAGAGACCCAGTACTTC.

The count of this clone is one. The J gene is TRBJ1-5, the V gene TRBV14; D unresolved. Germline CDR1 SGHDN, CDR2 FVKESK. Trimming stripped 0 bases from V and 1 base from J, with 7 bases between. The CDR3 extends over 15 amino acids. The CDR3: CASSQDSVSNQPQHF. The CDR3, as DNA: TGTGCCAGCAGCCAAGATTCCGTCAGCAATCAGCCCCAGCATTTT. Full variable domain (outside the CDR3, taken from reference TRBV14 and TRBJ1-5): EAGVTQFPSHSVIEKGQTVTLRCDPISGHDNLYWYRRVMGKEIKFLLHFVKESKQDESGMPNNRFLAERTGGTYSTLKVQPAELEDSGVYFCASSQDSVSNQPQHFGDGTRLSIL.

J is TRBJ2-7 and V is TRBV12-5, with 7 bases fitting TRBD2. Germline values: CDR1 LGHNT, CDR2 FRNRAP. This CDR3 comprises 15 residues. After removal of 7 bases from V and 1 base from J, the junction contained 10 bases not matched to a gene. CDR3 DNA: TGTGCTAGTGTCCAATCGGGGGGTGGATCCTACGAGCAGTACTTC. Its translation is CASVQSGGGSYEQYF.

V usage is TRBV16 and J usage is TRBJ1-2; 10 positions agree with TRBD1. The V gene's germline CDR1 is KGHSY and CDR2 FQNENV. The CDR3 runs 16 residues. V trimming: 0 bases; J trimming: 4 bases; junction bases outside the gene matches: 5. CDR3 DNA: TGTGCCAGCAGCCAATCCGGACAGGGGGGAACCTATGGCTACACCTTC. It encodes CASSQSGQGGTYGYTF.

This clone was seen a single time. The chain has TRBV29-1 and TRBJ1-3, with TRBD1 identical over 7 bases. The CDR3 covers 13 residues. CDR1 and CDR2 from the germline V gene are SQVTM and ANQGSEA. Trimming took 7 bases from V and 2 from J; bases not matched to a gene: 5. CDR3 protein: CSAGQSAGNTIYF. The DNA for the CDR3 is TGCAGCGCGGGACAGAGCGCTGGAAACACCATATATTTT.

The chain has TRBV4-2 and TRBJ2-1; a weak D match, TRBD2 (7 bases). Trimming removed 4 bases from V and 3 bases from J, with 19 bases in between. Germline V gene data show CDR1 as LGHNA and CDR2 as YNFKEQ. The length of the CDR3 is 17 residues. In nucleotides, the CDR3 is TGTGCCAGCAGCCCCTTCGGGGGGCGGGAGTTCTACAATGAGCAGTTCTTC. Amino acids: CASSPFGGREFYNEQFF.

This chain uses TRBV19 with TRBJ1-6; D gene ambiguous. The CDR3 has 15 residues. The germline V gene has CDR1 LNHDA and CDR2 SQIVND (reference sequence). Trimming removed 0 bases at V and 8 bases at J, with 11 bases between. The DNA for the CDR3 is TGTGCCAGTAGTATAGATCCCTCGGGGTATTCACCCCTCCACTTT. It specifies CASSIDPSGYSPLHF.

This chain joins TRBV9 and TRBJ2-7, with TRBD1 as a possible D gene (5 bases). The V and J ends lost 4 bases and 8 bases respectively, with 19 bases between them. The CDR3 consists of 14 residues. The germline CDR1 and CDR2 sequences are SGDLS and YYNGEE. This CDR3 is CASSLDRTSAQQYF. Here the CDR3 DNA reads TGTGCCAGCAGCCTCGACCGGACATCTGCCCAGCAGTACTTC.

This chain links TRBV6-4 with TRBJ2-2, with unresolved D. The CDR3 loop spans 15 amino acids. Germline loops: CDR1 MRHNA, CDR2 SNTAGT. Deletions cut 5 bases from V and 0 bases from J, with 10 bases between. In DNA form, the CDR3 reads TGTGCCAGCAGTCCTCAATGGCCGAACACCGGGGAGCTGTTTTTT. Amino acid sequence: CASSPQWPNTGELFF.